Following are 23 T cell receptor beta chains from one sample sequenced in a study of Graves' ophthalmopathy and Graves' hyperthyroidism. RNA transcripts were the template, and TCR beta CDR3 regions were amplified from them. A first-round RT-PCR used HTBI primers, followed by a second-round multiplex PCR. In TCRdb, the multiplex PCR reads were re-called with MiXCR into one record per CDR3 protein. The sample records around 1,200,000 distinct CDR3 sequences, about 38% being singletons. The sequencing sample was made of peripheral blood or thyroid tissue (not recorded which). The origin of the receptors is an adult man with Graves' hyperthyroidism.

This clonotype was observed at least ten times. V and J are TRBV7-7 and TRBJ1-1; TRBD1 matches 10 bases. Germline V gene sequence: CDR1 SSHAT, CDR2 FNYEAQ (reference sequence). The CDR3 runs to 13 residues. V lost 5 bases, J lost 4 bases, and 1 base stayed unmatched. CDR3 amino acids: CASSRDRGTEAFF. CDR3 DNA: TGTGCCAGCAGCCGGGACAGGGGCACTGAAGCTTTCTTT.

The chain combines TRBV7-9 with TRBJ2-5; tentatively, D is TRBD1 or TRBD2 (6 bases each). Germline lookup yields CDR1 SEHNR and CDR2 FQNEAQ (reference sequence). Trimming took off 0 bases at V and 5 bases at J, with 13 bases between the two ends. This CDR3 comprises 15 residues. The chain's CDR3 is CASSLALGGEETQYF. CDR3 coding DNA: TGTGCCAGCAGCTTAGCGCTCGGGGGCGAGGAGACCCAGTACTTC.

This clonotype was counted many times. For the CDR3, the DNA is TGTGCCAGCAGCTTAGCGGCGGGGGGCGGCACCGGGGAGCTGTTTTTT. This sequence encodes CASSLAAGGGTGELFF. This rearrangement joins TRBV7-9 to TRBJ2-2; 8 bases fit TRBD2. V dropped 0 bases and J dropped 4; count of bases not matched to a gene: 4. Germline V gene sequence: CDR1 SEHNR, CDR2 FQNEAQ (reference sequence). This CDR3 region has 16 residues. Full variable domain (missing parts from reference TRBV7-9 and TRBJ2-2): DTGVSQNPRHKITKRGQNVTFRCDPISEHNRLYWYRQTLGQGPEFLTYFQNEAQLEKSRLLSDRFSAERPKGSFSTLEIQRTEQGDSAMYLCASSLAAGGGTGELFFGEGSRLTVL.

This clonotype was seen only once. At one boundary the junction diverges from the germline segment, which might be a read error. CDR3 sequence (DNA): TGCGCCAGCAGCCAAGGTGCGGCGGAGGAGCGCTACGAGCAGTACTTC. It is translated as CASSQGAAEERYEQYF. The chain is built from TRBV7-9 and TRBJ2-7, with D possibly TRBD2 on 5 matching bases. The CDR3 contains 16 residues. Per the germline V gene, CDR1 is SEHNR and CDR2 is FQNEAQ (reference sequence).

CDR3 residues: CSARLAGLNEQYF. The CDR3 DNA reads TGCAGTGCCAGACTAGCGGGATTGAACGAGCAGTACTTC. This chain uses TRBV20-1 with TRBJ2-7; 11 positions agree with TRBD2. The germline gives CDR1 DFQATT, CDR2 SNEGSKA (reference sequence). The V segment lost 6 bases and the J segment 5 bases; nucleotides outside the gene matches: 6. This CDR3 region has 13 residues.

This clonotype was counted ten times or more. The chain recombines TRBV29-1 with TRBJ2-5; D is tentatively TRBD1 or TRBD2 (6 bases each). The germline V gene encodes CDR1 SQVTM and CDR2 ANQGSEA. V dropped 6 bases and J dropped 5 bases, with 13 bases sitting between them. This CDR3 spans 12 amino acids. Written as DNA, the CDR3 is TGCAGCGTCAAGAGGGGGGCGGAGACCCAGTACTTC. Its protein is CSVKRGAETQYF.

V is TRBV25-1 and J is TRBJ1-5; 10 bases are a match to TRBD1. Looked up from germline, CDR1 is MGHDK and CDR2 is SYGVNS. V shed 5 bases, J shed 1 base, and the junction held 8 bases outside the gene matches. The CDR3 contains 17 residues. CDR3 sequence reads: CASSFWDRGDSNQPQHF. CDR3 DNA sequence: TGTGCCAGCAGTTTTTGGGACAGGGGTGACAGCAATCAGCCCCAGCATTTT.

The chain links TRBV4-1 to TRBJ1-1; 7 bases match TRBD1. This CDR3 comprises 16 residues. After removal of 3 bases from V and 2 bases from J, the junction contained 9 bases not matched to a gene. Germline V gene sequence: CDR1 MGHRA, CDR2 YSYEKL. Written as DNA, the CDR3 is TGCGCCAGCAGCCAGGCCAAGGGACAGACTAACACTGAAGCTTTCTTT. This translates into CASSQAKGQTNTEAFF.

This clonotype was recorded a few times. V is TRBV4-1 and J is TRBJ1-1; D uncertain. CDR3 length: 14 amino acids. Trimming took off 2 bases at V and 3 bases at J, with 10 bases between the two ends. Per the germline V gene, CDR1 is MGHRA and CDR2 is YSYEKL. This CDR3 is CASSQRGGYTEAFF. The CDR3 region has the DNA TGCGCCAGCAGCCAAAGAGGAGGTTACACTGAAGCTTTCTTT.

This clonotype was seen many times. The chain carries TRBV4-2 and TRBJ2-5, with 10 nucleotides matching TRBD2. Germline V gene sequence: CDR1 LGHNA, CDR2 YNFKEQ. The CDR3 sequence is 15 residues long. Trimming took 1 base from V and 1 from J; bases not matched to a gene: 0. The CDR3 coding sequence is TGTGCCAGCAGCCAAGGGACTAGCGGCCAAGAGACCCAGTACTTC. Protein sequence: CASSQGTSGQETQYF.

Here the CDR3 reads CSATGTGRGSYEQYF. The CDR3 nucleotides read TGCAGTGCTACAGGGACAGGGAGAGGATCCTACGAGCAGTACTTC. The chain couples TRBV20-1 to TRBJ2-7; 9 bases match TRBD1. Trimming removed 4 bases from V and 1 base from J; junction bases left unmatched: 8. CDR1 DFQATT and CDR2 SNEGSKA come from the germline V gene (reference sequence). The CDR3 extends over 15 amino acids.

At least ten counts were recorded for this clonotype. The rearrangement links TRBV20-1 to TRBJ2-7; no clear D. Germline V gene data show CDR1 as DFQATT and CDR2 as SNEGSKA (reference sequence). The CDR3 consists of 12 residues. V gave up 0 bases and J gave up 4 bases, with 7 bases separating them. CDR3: CSAREMGYEQYF. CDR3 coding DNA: TGCAGTGCTAGAGAGATGGGTTACGAGCAGTACTTC.

The CDR3 protein is CASSIGRRAFF. As DNA, the CDR3 is TGTGCCAGTAGTATAGGCAGAAGGGCTTTCTTT. The chain recombines TRBV19 with TRBJ1-1; D gene unclear. Germline-derived CDR1 and CDR2 are LNHDA and SQIVND (reference sequence). V lost 1 base, J lost 11 bases, and 8 bases lay in between. The CDR3 length is 11 residues. Looking up the rest from reference TRBV19 and TRBJ1-1 gives the full variable domain: DGGITQSPKYLFRKEGQNVTLSCEQNLNHDAMYWYRQDPGQGLRLIYYSQIVNDFQKGDIAEGYSVSREKKESFPLTVTSAQKNPTAFYLCASSIGRRAFFGQGTRLTVV.

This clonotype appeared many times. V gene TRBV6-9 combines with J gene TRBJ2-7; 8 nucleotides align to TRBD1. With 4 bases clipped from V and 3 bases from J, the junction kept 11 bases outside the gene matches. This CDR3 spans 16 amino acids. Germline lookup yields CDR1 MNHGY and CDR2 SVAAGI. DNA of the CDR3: TGTGCCAGCAGTTCCCCTACAGGGGGTGACCTCTACGAGCAGTACTTC. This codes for CASSSPTGGDLYEQYF.

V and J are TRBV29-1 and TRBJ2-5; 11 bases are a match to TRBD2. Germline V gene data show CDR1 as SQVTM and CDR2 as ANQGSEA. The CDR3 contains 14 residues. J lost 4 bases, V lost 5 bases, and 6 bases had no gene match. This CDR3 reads CSVCLTSGVETQYF. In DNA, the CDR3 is TGCAGCGTTTGCCTGACTAGCGGGGTAGAGACCCAGTACTTC.

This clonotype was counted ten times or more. The DNA of the CDR3 is TGTGCCAGCAGCGCAGGTGGGAACACTGAAGCTTTCTTT. This gives the protein CASSAGGNTEAFF. This chain joins TRBV9 and TRBJ1-1; D not certain. CDR3 length equals 13 residues. Per the germline V gene, CDR1 is SGDLS and CDR2 is YYNGEE. Trimming shortened V by 3 bases and J by 1 base, and 7 bases separated the two germline ends.

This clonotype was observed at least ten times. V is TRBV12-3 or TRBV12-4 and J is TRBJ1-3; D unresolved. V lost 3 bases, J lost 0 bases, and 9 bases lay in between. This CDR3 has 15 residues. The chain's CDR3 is CASSFRQASGNTIYF. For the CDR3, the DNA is TGTGCCAGCAGTTTCAGGCAGGCCTCTGGAAACACCATATATTTT.

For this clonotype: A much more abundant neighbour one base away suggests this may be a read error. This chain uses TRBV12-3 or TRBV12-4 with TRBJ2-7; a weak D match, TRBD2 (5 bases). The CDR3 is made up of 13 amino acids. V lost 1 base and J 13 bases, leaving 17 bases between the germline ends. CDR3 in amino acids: CASSLVGRETHYF. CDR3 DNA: TGTGCCAGCAGTTTAGTAGGGAGAGAGACCCACTACTTC.

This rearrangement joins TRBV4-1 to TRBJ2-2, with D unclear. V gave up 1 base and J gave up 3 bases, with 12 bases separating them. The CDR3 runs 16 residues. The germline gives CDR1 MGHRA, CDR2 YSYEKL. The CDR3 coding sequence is TGCGCCAGCAGCCAAGCAGGTGGTAGTTACACCGGGGAGCTGTTTTTT. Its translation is CASSQAGGSYTGELFF.

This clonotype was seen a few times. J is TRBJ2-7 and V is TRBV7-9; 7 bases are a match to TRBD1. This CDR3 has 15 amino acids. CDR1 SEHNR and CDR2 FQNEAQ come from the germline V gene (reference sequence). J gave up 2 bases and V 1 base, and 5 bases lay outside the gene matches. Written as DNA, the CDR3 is TGTGCCAGCAGCTTAGAGCCGACAGGGACCTACGAGCAGTACTTC. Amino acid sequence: CASSLEPTGTYEQYF.

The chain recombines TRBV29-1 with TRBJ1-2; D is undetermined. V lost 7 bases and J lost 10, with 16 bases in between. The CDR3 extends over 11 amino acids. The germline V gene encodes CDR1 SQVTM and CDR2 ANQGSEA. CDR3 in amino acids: CSAERASYYTF. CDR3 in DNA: TGCAGCGCCGAGAGGGCCTCCTACTACACCTTC.

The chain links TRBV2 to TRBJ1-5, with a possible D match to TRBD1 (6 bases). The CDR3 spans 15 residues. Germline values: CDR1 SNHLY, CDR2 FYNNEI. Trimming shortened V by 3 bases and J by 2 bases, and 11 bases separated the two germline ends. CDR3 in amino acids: CASSDQGFRNQPQHF. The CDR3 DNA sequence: TGTGCCAGCAGTGATCAGGGGTTTCGCAATCAGCCCCAGCATTTT.

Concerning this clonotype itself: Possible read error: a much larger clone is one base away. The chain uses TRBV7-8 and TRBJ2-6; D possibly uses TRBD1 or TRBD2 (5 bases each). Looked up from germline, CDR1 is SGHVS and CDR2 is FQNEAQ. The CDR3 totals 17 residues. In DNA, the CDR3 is TGTGGCAGCAGCTTAAGGCAGGGAGACTCTGGGGCCAACGTCCTGACTTTC. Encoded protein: CGSSLRQGDSGANVLTF.